Each of the 18 T cell receptor beta chains below was sequenced from the same sample in a study of T cells after yellow fever vaccination. MiXCR was run by TCRdb on the 5' RACE reads, yielding one entry per CDR3 protein. Of some 350,000 distinct CDR3 sequences in the sample, over 4% were seen once. The sample was PBMCs, taken 5 days after the yellow fever booster vaccination. Every receptor here comes from a man in his late teens or twenties who received the YFV17D yellow fever vaccine.

Many counts were recorded for this clonotype. The gene calls are TRBV5-1 and TRBJ2-2; a weak D match, TRBD1 (5 bases). CDR1 is SGHRS, CDR2 YFSETQ, per germline. The germline V and J ends were trimmed by 4 bases and 4 bases, with 20 bases remaining between them. This CDR3 spans 17 amino acids. The CDR3 region has the DNA TGCGCCAGCAGCACCCAAGTCGGCAGGGTCGCCACCGGGGAGCTGTTTTTT. It specifies CASSTQVGRVATGELFF. Supplemented by reference TRBV5-1 and TRBJ2-2, the full variable domain reads KAGVTQTPRYLIKTRGQQVTLSCSPISGHRSVSWYQQTPGQGLQFLFEYFSETQRNKGNFPGRFSGRQFSNSRSEMNVSTLELGDSALYLCASSTQVGRVATGELFFGEGSRLTVL.

The table lists this clonotype with a few counts. CDR3 amino acids: CASSGRGLNQPQHF. DNA for the CDR3: TGTGCCAGCTCAGGCAGGGGGTTGAATCAGCCCCAGCATTTT. The chain is built from TRBV18 and TRBJ1-5; 7 positions agree with TRBD1. This CDR3 has 14 residues. V was clipped by 5 bases and J by 4 bases; unmatched bases: 5. CDR1 and CDR2 from the germline V gene are KGHSH and LQKENI. Full variable domain (rest looked up from reference TRBV18 and TRBJ1-5): NAGVMQNPRHLVRRRGQEARLRCSPMKGHSHVYWYRQLPEEGLKFMVYLQKENIIDESGMPKERFSAEFPKEGPSILRIQQVVRGDSAAYFCASSGRGLNQPQHFGDGTRLSIL.

This clonotype was counted a few times. This chain uses TRBV7-2 with TRBJ2-1, with a weak D call TRBD1 (5 bases). The CDR3 has 13 amino acids. Germline V gene sequence: CDR1 SGHTA, CDR2 FQGNSA. Trimming cost V 2 bases and J 15 bases, with 17 bases left between them. The CDR3, as DNA: TGTGCCAGCAGCTTACTTTGGACACAGCCGGGGTTCTTC. This encodes CASSLLWTQPGFF.

This clonotype was recorded a few times. The chain combines TRBV12-3 or TRBV12-4 with TRBJ2-5; maybe TRBD2 (5 bases). The V end was cut by 3 bases, the J end by 3 bases, with 8 bases between. This CDR3 has 13 residues. The CDR3 bases are TGTGCCAGCAGTTTTCGGCGGGAAGAGACCCAGTACTTC. This gives the protein CASSFRREETQYF.

This clonotype was observed many times. The J gene is TRBJ2-7, the V gene TRBV4-3; D ambiguous. The ends were cut back, 0 bases at V and 6 bases at J, with 18 bases in the middle. Per the germline V gene, CDR1 is LGHNA and CDR2 is YSLEER. The CDR3 extends over 16 amino acids. The CDR3 nucleotides read TGCGCCAGCAGCCAAGATTCGAATTCAACCTGCTGCGAGCAGTACGTC. Translated: CASSQDSNSTCCEQYV.

The rearrangement joins TRBV6-6 to TRBJ1-2; weak D call: TRBD1 (5 bases). Germline V gene data show CDR1 as MNHNY and CDR2 as SVGAGI (reference sequence). The CDR3 runs 15 residues. Trimming cost V 1 base and J 0 bases, with 9 bases left between them. The CDR3 protein is CASSYLPGANYGYTF. The CDR3 nucleotides read TGTGCCAGCAGTTACTTGCCGGGGGCTAACTATGGCTACACCTTC.

This clonotype was seen ten or more times. The chain joins TRBV5-1 to TRBJ2-7; D remains unclear. This CDR3 has 12 residues. The V gene's germline CDR1 is SGHRS and CDR2 YFSETQ. V shed 0 bases and J shed 3 bases, with 4 bases lying between them. The CDR3 DNA is TGCGCCAGCAGCTTGGGCGACTACGAGCAGTACTTC. Amino acids: CASSLGDYEQYF.

This clonotype was seen more than once but under ten times. The J gene is TRBJ2-7, the V gene TRBV25-1, with D perhaps matching TRBD1 (5 bases). The germline V gene has CDR1 MGHDK and CDR2 SYGVNS. The CDR3 is 12 residues long. CDR3 residues: CAIQGSSYEQYF. The CDR3, as DNA: TGTGCTATTCAGGGAAGCTCCTACGAGCAGTACTTC.

This clonotype was observed at least ten times. V usage is TRBV15 and J usage is TRBJ2-6; D may be TRBD1 or TRBD2 (5 bases each). The CDR3 runs to 18 residues. Germline loops: CDR1 LNHNV, CDR2 YYDKDF (reference sequence). V was trimmed by 4 bases and J by 0 bases, leaving 16 bases between them. The CDR3 protein is CATSTGAGRHSGANVLTF. The CDR3, as DNA: TGTGCCACCAGCACCGGGGCAGGACGGCACTCTGGGGCCAACGTCCTGACTTTC.

In its sample, this clonotype was seen a few times. The V and J genes are TRBV12-3 or TRBV12-4 and TRBJ2-5; the D is unclear. CDR3 size: 14 residues. Trimming left V 3 bases short and J 1 base short, with 9 bases between. CDR3 DNA: TGTGCCAGCAGTTTTGCCTGGGCCCAAGAGACCCAGTACTTC. Amino acids: CASSFAWAQETQYF.

In this sample, this clonotype turned up many times. The gene calls are TRBV5-1 and TRBJ2-1; 7 bases are shared with TRBD2. The ends lost 2 bases at V and 2 bases at J; junction bases unmatched: 4. The CDR3 runs to 15 residues. Germline V lookup: CDR1 SGHRS, CDR2 YFSETQ. In nucleotides, the CDR3 is TGCGCCAGCAGCTTAGAACTAGCGCCCTACAATGAGCAGTTCTTC. Its translation: CASSLELAPYNEQFF.

This clonotype was detected a few times. The chain recombines TRBV5-1 with TRBJ1-4; the match to TRBD1 covers 9 bases. The ends lost 4 bases at V and 5 bases at J; junction bases unmatched: 9. The CDR3 spans 16 residues. Germline values: CDR1 SGHRS, CDR2 YFSETQ. CDR3: CASSLQAGTGNEKLFF. The CDR3 region has the DNA TGCGCCAGCAGCCTCCAGGCGGGGACAGGGAATGAAAAACTGTTTTTT.

This clonotype has only a few counts. The chain employs TRBV15 and TRBJ1-5; a weak D match, TRBD1 (5 bases). V lost 0 bases and J lost 8, with 8 bases in between. Germline lookup yields CDR1 LNHNV and CDR2 YYDKDF (reference sequence). The CDR3 loop spans 13 amino acids. In nucleotides, the CDR3 is TGTGCCACCAGCAGAGATTCGGGGGAGCCCCAGCATTTT. Its protein product is CATSRDSGEPQHF.

This clonotype was found many times. Its ends do not fully match the called genes, so a read error is possible. The J gene is TRBJ1-1, the V gene TRBV18; D is possibly TRBD1 (6 bases). Germline V lookup: CDR1 KGHSH, CDR2 LQKENI. The CDR3 runs to 13 residues. The CDR3 spells CASSSGQNTEAFF. As DNA, the CDR3 is TGCGCCAGCAGCTCGGGACAGAACACTGAAGCTTTCTTT.

V usage is TRBV12-3 or TRBV12-4 and J usage is TRBJ2-1; TRBD1 aligns across 9 bases. This CDR3 has 14 amino acids. Trimming at V came to 7 bases and at J to 6 bases, leaving 7 bases not matched to a gene. The CDR3 sequence is CASNPGQGTNEQFF. In nucleotides, the CDR3 is TGTGCCAGCAACCCGGGACAGGGTACCAATGAGCAGTTCTTC.

This clonotype has just a few counts. For the CDR3, the DNA is TGCGCCAGCAGAGGGACGCAGAACACTGAAGCTTTCTTT. Its protein product is CASRGTQNTEAFF. V is TRBV5-1 and J is TRBJ1-1; tentative D call: TRBD1 (5 bases). Germline V gene sequence: CDR1 SGHRS, CDR2 YFSETQ. The CDR3 runs to 13 residues. Trimming shortened V by 5 bases and J by 1 base, and 9 bases separated the two germline ends.

This chain connects TRBV9 to TRBJ2-5; D tentatively fits TRBD1 or TRBD2 (5 bases each). Germline lookup yields CDR1 SGDLS and CDR2 YYNGEE. This CDR3 spans 14 amino acids. The germline V and J ends were trimmed by 3 bases and 1 base, with 10 bases remaining between them. CDR3 DNA sequence: TGTGCCAGCAGCGCACGTGGGGGCCAAGAGACCCAGTACTTC. Its protein is CASSARGGQETQYF.

This clonotype showed up just a few times. The rearrangement joins TRBV15 to TRBJ1-2; no definite D call. V gave up 4 bases and J gave up 3 bases, with 9 bases separating them. This CDR3 region has 13 residues. Germline V lookup: CDR1 LNHNV, CDR2 YYDKDF (reference sequence). The CDR3 here is CATSTDLHYGYTF. The CDR3 DNA reads TGTGCCACCAGCACAGATCTTCACTATGGCTACACCTTC.